These 11 T cell receptor beta chains originate from one sample sequenced in a study of molecular identifiers for immune sequencing clone quantification. TCRdb redid the calling of the PCR reads with MiXCR, one entry per CDR3 protein. There are some 320,000 distinct CDR3 sequences in the sample; about a fifth occur only once, and roughly 0.86% lies in the top ten. The sequencing sample was made of naive CD8+ T cells from blood, with Jurkat cell RNA spiked in. Subset described: FACS-sorted CD8+CD4-CCR7+CD45RA+ naive T cells. Source of these receptors: a human donor in good health. Some libraries in this study had Jurkat cell RNA spiked in.

The V call is TRBV30, the J call TRBJ1-4, with 8 bases that match TRBD1. The trim removed 0 bases at V and 6 bases at J, leaving 6 bases unmatched. This CDR3 region has 15 residues. CDR1 GTSNPN and CDR2 SVGIG come from the germline V gene (reference sequence). CDR3 region: CAWSVPGTGDEKLFF. DNA for the CDR3: TGTGCCTGGAGTGTACCCGGGACAGGTGATGAAAAACTGTTTTTT.

This clonotype was seen just once. A much larger clone sits a single nucleotide away, making a read error possible. The chain is built from TRBV29-1 and TRBJ1-1, with D possibly matching TRBD1 (5 bases). From germline, CDR1 is SQVTM and CDR2 ANQGSEA. V gave up 7 bases and J gave up 3 bases, with 9 bases separating them. The length of the CDR3 is 11 residues. The DNA for the CDR3 is TGCAGCGCACCGGGACACACTGAAGCTTTCTTT. Translating gives CSAPGHTEAFF.

About this clonotype: A much larger clone lies one base from this, so it may be a read error. The chain carries TRBV5-6 and TRBJ1-1; TRBD1 matches at 9 bases. This CDR3 is built from 20 residues. The germline V gene encodes CDR1 SGHDT and CDR2 YYEEEE. Here the CDR3 reads CASSSQGARAMALMNTEALF. The DNA for the CDR3 is TGTGCCAGCAGCTCACAGGGGGCGAGAGCTATGGCCCTTATGAACACTGAAGCTCTCTTT.

Note on this clonotype: Mismatch with germline at one junction end may stem from a read error. The gene calls are TRBV23-1 and TRBJ1-5; tentatively, D is TRBD1 (5 bases). TRBV23-1 is filed as an ORF, its function uncertain. The CDR3 has 13 amino acids. The CDR3 here is CASSQSGDQPRHF. CDR3 in DNA: TGCGCCAGCAGTCAATCGGGGGATCAGCCCCGGCATTTT.

This clonotype was counted at least ten times. J is TRBJ2-3 and V is TRBV4-3; 8 bases align to TRBD2. CDR3 length: 15 residues. After removal of 5 bases from V and 0 bases from J, the junction contained 4 bases not matched to a gene. Germline V gives CDR1 LGHNA, CDR2 YSLEER. CDR3 loop: CASSTGLGSTDTQYF. The CDR3 nucleotides read TGCGCCAGCAGCACGGGACTAGGGAGCACAGATACGCAGTATTTT.

This clonotype was seen at least ten times. The chain couples TRBV7-6 to TRBJ2-2, with TRBD1 matching 8 bases. This CDR3 contains 17 residues. J lost 1 base, V lost 5 bases, and 9 bases had no gene match. From germline, CDR1 is SGHVS and CDR2 FNYEAQ. Written as DNA, the CDR3 is TGTGCCAGCAGCCATTATTCCGGGACAGGGAACACCGGGGAGCTGTTTTTT. Amino acid sequence: CASSHYSGTGNTGELFF.

This clonotype was seen many times. CDR3 amino acids: CASSLLASGGVDEQFF. In DNA form, the CDR3 reads TGTGCCAGCAGTCTGTTAGCTAGCGGGGGTGTCGATGAGCAGTTCTTC. This sequence joins TRBV27 and TRBJ2-1; 10 bases align to TRBD2. Germline CDR1 and CDR2: MNHEY and SMNVEV (reference sequence). The CDR3 contains 16 residues. The trim removed 5 bases at V and 8 bases at J, leaving 12 bases unmatched.

This clonotype has ten or more counts. This chain connects TRBV7-9 to TRBJ1-5, with TRBD1 matching over 7 bases. CDR1 and CDR2 from the germline V gene are SEHNR and FQNEAQ (reference sequence). The ends lost 5 bases at V and 0 bases at J; junction bases unmatched: 4. CDR3 length: 15 residues. The CDR3 coding sequence is TGTGCCAGCAGCACCGACAGGGATAGCAATCAGCCCCAGCATTTT. Amino acids: CASSTDRDSNQPQHF. The variable domain in full, with the rest retrieved from reference TRBV7-9 and TRBJ1-5, is DTGVSQNPRHKITKRGQNVTFRCDPISEHNRLYWYRQTLGQGPEFLTYFQNEAQLEKSRLLSDRFSAERPKGSFSTLEIQRTEQGDSAMYLCASSTDRDSNQPQHFGDGTRLSIL.

This clonotype has at least ten counts. The chain carries TRBV6-1 and TRBJ1-1; D is unclear. The germline CDR1 and CDR2 sequences are MNHNS and SASEGT. Between the trimmed V and J ends, which lost 8 bases and 0 bases, there was a span of 13 bases. The CDR3 has 14 amino acids. The CDR3 loop reads CASLHIRLNTEAFF. CDR3 DNA sequence: TGTGCCAGCCTCCATATTCGGCTGAACACTGAAGCTTTCTTT.

About this clonotype itself: A single base separates this from a much larger clone, so it may be a read error. This chain links TRBV6-5 with TRBJ2-1, with D perhaps matching TRBD2 (5 bases). CDR1 is MNHEY and CDR2 is SVGAGI in the germline V gene. There are 14 residues in the CDR3. The V end was cut by 4 bases, the J end by 10 bases, with 17 bases between. The CDR3 region has the DNA TGTGCCAGCAGTTGCTCTGCTAGCCGGTGGGAGCAGTTCTTC. Translated, it gives CASSCSASRWEQFF.

This clonotype occurred many times. This chain connects TRBV29-1 to TRBJ2-2; D is uncertain. CDR1 and CDR2 from the germline V gene are SQVTM and ANQGSEA. Trimming removed 4 bases at V and 0 bases at J, with 9 bases between. The CDR3 is 14 residues long. CDR3 in DNA: TGCAGCGTTGTCTCAGAGCCGAACACCGGGGAGCTGTTTTTT. Translating it yields CSVVSEPNTGELFF.